This entry concerns a single TCR beta chain. As to time point: baseline pretreatment blood. Treatment reported: 15 Gy SBRT to primary tumor, nephrectomy 4 weeks later. The sample belongs to a study of radiation and T cells in renal cell carcinoma. Germline trimming cut 3 bases from V and 5 bases from J; bases unmatched to any gene: 7. CDR3 length: 15 amino acids. Germline CDR1 KGHSH, CDR2 LQKENI. Profiling relied on immunoSEQ multiplex PCR, and the TCRdb table lists in-frame clones only, not all of them. The sample contains some 110,000 clones, approximately 80% of which appear only once. This receptor was taken from a woman aged 60 to 75 with renal cell carcinoma. The chain employs TRBV18 and TRBJ1-1; 9 bases line up with TRBD1. The specimen was blood, collected from a patient whose treatment included radiotherapy and nephrectomy. CDR3 protein: CASSPRTGVRTEAFF. For the CDR3, the DNA is TGTGCCAGCTCACCCCGGACAGGGGTTAGGACTGAAGCTTTCTTT.